The 25 T cell receptor beta chains presented below share a single source sample, sequenced in a study of shared clonotypes between healthy human individuals (dated by TCRdb to about 2020). The library was obtained by the immunoSEQ multiplex PCR assay. The table was pulled from immuneACCESS by TCRdb, which kept in-frame rearrangements only. Such tables lose some clones; where checked, under half of the loss comes from unresolved V genes, and the rest has no known cause. In this sample the table shows hundreds of thousands of clones, roughly 95% of which occur a single time. In total, the top ten clones hold roughly 0.06% of the sample. The sample taken for sequencing was naive CD4+ T cells sorted from blood. Taken with the paper, the label for cell subset or site translates to: CD45RA+ positively selected. The receptors were gathered from a woman in her thirties in good health.

The rearrangement links TRBV10-1 to TRBJ1-1; 7 bases map to TRBD1. Trimming cost V 3 bases and J 1 base; bases outside gene matches: 5. CDR1 and CDR2 (germline): WNHNN, SYGVQD (reference sequence). The CDR3 is made up of 15 amino acids. CDR3 sequence: CASSEEGGTNTEAFF. CDR3 DNA sequence: TGCGCCAGCAGTGAAGAAGGGGGCACGAACACTGAAGCTTTCTTT.

The chain links TRBV5-4 to TRBJ2-7; D not resolved. This CDR3 is built from 15 residues. Trimming cost V 2 bases and J 5 bases, with 17 bases left between them. Germline CDR1 reads SGHNT; CDR2 reads YYREEE (reference sequence). The chain's CDR3 is CASSFNRDSLHEQYF. CDR3 coding DNA: TGTGCCAGCAGCTTTAACCGAGACTCGCTCCACGAGCAGTACTTC.

The chain has TRBV19 and TRBJ1-5; TRBD1 matches at 8 bases. From germline, CDR1 is LNHDA and CDR2 SQIVND (reference sequence). The V gene end was trimmed by 10 bases and the J gene end by 1 base; junction bases not matched to a gene: 9. This CDR3 has 15 residues. CDR3 sequence reads: CATSTRQGSNQPQHF. The CDR3 region has the DNA TGTGCCACCAGTACTCGACAGGGGAGCAATCAGCCCCAGCATTTT.

In this sample, this clone turned up once. The chain couples TRBV7-8 to TRBJ2-7, with D unresolved. The CDR3 extends over 14 amino acids. The V gene's germline CDR1 is SGHVS and CDR2 FQNEAQ. V was trimmed by 4 bases and J by 3 bases, leaving 13 bases between them. The CDR3 loop is CASSSLSRHYEQYF. The CDR3 DNA follows: TGTGCCAGCAGCTCCCTATCTAGGCACTACGAGCAGTACTTC.

The chain is built from TRBV28 and TRBJ1-2; 11 bases map to TRBD1. Germline V CDR1 and CDR2: MDHEN, SYDVKM. This CDR3 spans 15 amino acids. Trimming cost V 5 bases and J 6 bases; bases outside gene matches: 8. CDR3 bases: TGTGCCAGCAGTACCGGACAGGGGGCATTCGATGGCTACACCTTC. This codes for CASSTGQGAFDGYTF.

The chain recombines TRBV28 with TRBJ2-7; D remains ambiguous. Germline V lookup: CDR1 MDHEN, CDR2 SYDVKM. This CDR3 has 14 residues. Trimming took off 4 bases at V and 0 bases at J, with 10 bases between the two ends. The CDR3 spells CASSSGSFSYEQYF. The CDR3, as DNA: TGTGCCAGCAGTTCCGGCAGTTTCTCCTACGAGCAGTACTTC.

This clone was seen only once. The rearrangement links TRBV13 to TRBJ2-6; possible D gene TRBD1, 6 bases. V lost 0 bases, J lost 1 base, and 16 bases lay in between. The CDR3 is made up of 19 amino acids. The germline gives CDR1 PRHDT, CDR2 FYEKMQ (reference sequence). The CDR3 nucleotides are TGTGCCAGCAGCTTAGGCGGTTGGGGGCTCATATCTGGGGCCAACGTCCTGACTTTC. Its translation: CASSLGGWGLISGANVLTF.

The CDR3 spells CASSQNNSPLHF. The CDR3 bases are TGTGCCAGCAGCCAAAATAATTCACCCCTCCACTTT. The chain uses TRBV4-2 and TRBJ1-6; D call uncertain. The ends were cut back, 2 bases at V and 5 bases at J, with 1 base in the middle. Germline loops: CDR1 LGHNA, CDR2 YNFKEQ. The CDR3 loop spans 12 amino acids.

The chain combines TRBV15 with TRBJ2-5; 9 bases line up with TRBD1. Per the germline V gene, CDR1 is LNHNV and CDR2 is YYDKDF (reference sequence). V dropped 4 bases and J dropped 5; count of bases not matched to a gene: 11. This CDR3 has 16 residues. The CDR3: CATSTPSSDRGETQYF. The DNA of the CDR3 is TGTGCCACCAGCACGCCCTCCTCGGACAGGGGTGAGACCCAGTACTTC.

Remarks on this clone: Other DNA sequences in the same sample also yield this CDR3. The chain couples TRBV18 to TRBJ1-5; no firm D call. Trimming shortened V by 2 bases and J by 5 bases, and 7 bases separated the two germline ends. Germline values: CDR1 KGHSH, CDR2 LQKENI. The CDR3 contains 13 residues. CDR3 sequence (DNA): TGTGCCAGCTCACCAGGCGGAGATCAGCCCCAGCATTTT. It encodes CASSPGGDQPQHF.

The rearrangement joins TRBV5-1 to TRBJ2-2, with 16 nucleotides matching TRBD2. The V and J ends lost 4 bases and 7 bases, in that order; junction bases with no gene match: 7. CDR1 and CDR2 (germline): SGHRS, YFSETQ. The CDR3 consists of 17 residues. The CDR3 region is CASSTGLAGGLDGELFF. CDR3 DNA: TGCGCCAGCAGCACGGGACTAGCGGGAGGGCTCGACGGGGAGCTGTTTTTT.

The chain has TRBV7-8 and TRBJ2-5, with 7 bases fitting TRBD1. CDR3 length: 17 residues. V shed 5 bases and J 5 bases; nucleotides not matched to a gene: 17. The germline V gene encodes CDR1 SGHVS and CDR2 FQNEAQ. The CDR3 DNA reads as TGTGCCAGCAGCCCTCGAGTCGTAGGGGGCGCGGGCGAGACCCAGTACTTC. It specifies CASSPRVVGGAGETQYF.

The CDR3 region has the DNA TGTGCCAGCAGACTTCCGGGACAGGGGTTGTTAGGCTACACCTTC. This codes for CASRLPGQGLLGYTF. V is TRBV28 and J is TRBJ1-2; 10 bases line up with TRBD1. Unmatched junction bases numbered 12, after V lost 6 bases and J lost 8 bases. The germline CDR1 and CDR2 sequences are MDHEN and SYDVKM. The CDR3 sequence is 15 residues long.

This clone was seen a single time. V gene TRBV28 combines with J gene TRBJ1-2; 9 nucleotides match TRBD1. V lost 3 bases and J lost 6; bases outside the gene matches: 11. Germline V gene data show CDR1 as MDHEN and CDR2 as SYDVKM. This CDR3 is 16 amino acids long. The CDR3 region has the DNA TGTGCCAGCAGTTTCCGGGACAGGGTTTTTTCCGATGGCTACACCTTC. Residues: CASSFRDRVFSDGYTF.

J is TRBJ1-5 and V is TRBV28, with D maybe TRBD1 (6 bases). The ends were cut back, 6 bases at V and 0 bases at J, with 15 bases in the middle. Germline V CDR1 and CDR2: MDHEN, SYDVKM. The CDR3 loop spans 16 amino acids. The CDR3 spells CASRFRGTPSNQPQHF. The CDR3 nucleotides read TGTGCCAGCAGGTTTCGCGGGACACCTAGCAATCAGCCCCAGCATTTT.

The genes are TRBV2 and TRBJ2-7, with 9 positions matching TRBD1. V lost 10 bases and J lost 4; bases outside the gene matches: 5. Germline-derived CDR1 and CDR2 are SNHLY and FYNNEI. This CDR3 is built from 12 residues. The CDR3 DNA follows: TGTGCCACATCGGGACAGGGTTACGAGCAGTACTTC. Protein product: CATSGQGYEQYF.

This clone has only one observation. The chain joins TRBV5-5 to TRBJ2-7, with 9 bases lining up with TRBD2. The germline V gene encodes CDR1 SGHKS and CDR2 YYEKEE (reference sequence). J was trimmed by 1 base and V by 5 bases; bases with no gene match: 7. The CDR3 consists of 15 residues. CDR3 in DNA: TGTGCCAGCAGTTTTAGCGGGAGTATTTCCTACGAGCAGTACTTC. Encoded protein: CASSFSGSISYEQYF.

This sequence joins TRBV28 and TRBJ2-2; D call uncertain. This CDR3 is built from 13 residues. Germline loops: CDR1 MDHEN, CDR2 SYDVKM. The germline V and J ends were trimmed by 7 bases and 5 bases, with 11 bases remaining between them. The CDR3: CASTDSRTGELFF. The CDR3 coding sequence is TGTGCCAGCACCGATAGTCGGACCGGGGAGCTGTTTTTT. Variable domain in full (rest from reference TRBV28 and TRBJ2-2): DVKVTQSSRYLVKRTGEKVFLECVQDMDHENMFWYRQDPGLGLRLIYFSYDVKMKEKGDIPEGYSVSREKKERFSLILESASTNQTSMYLCASTDSRTGELFFGEGSRLTVL.

The rearrangement uses TRBV4-2 and TRBJ1-1, with 7 bases aligning to TRBD1. Germline assignment: CDR1 LGHNA and CDR2 YNFKEQ. This CDR3 is 17 amino acids long. After removal of 5 bases from V and 4 bases from J, the junction contained 16 bases not matched to a gene. CDR3 amino acids: CASSSLGNRGKGTEAFF. CDR3 DNA sequence: TGTGCCAGCAGCTCTTTAGGTAACAGGGGTAAGGGCACTGAAGCTTTCTTT.

The chain is built from TRBV30 and TRBJ2-5, with a tentative D call TRBD2 (6 bases). Judging by the DNA end, TRBJ2-7 fits better; the J call may be wrong. The CDR3 is 14 amino acids. Per the germline V gene, CDR1 is GTSNPN and CDR2 is SVGIG (reference sequence). The CDR3 DNA reads TGTGCCTGGAGTTCCGGGCCCGGGGGATACGAGCAGTACTTC. Translating gives CAWSSGPGGYEQYF.

The chain carries TRBV5-6 and TRBJ2-4; D call uncertain. The CDR3 covers 14 residues. The V end lost 0 bases, the J end lost 8 bases, and 12 bases lay between the germline ends. The germline V gene has CDR1 SGHDT and CDR2 YYEEEE. The CDR3 loop is CASSLAFMVHIQYF. The CDR3 DNA follows: TGTGCCAGCAGCTTGGCCTTTATGGTACACATTCAGTACTTC.

The V and J genes are TRBV18 and TRBJ1-2; 8 bases agree with TRBD1. The CDR3 runs to 15 residues. Germline CDR1 reads KGHSH; CDR2 reads LQKENI. V was pared by 4 bases and J by 2 bases, with 6 bases of the junction left unmatched. DNA of the CDR3: TGTGCCAGCTCACGATTGACAGGGGAGAACTATGGCTACACCTTC. As protein: CASSRLTGENYGYTF.

J is TRBJ1-2 and V is TRBV5-1, with D hard to call. V was cut by 6 bases and J by 1 base, with 13 bases left in between. This CDR3 is built from 14 residues. The germline V gene encodes CDR1 SGHRS and CDR2 YFSETQ. The CDR3 bases are TGCGCCAGCACCCCCTCGGAGGGTAACTATGGCTACACCTTC. This encodes CASTPSEGNYGYTF.

The J gene is TRBJ2-7, the V gene TRBV28; the D is unclear. Germline V gene data show CDR1 as MDHEN and CDR2 as SYDVKM. This CDR3 has 15 amino acids. Trimming took off 3 bases at V and 3 bases at J, with 15 bases between the two ends. The CDR3 region is CASSLFLGSSYEQYF. The DNA of the CDR3 is TGTGCCAGCAGTTTGTTCCTCGGTTCTAGCTACGAGCAGTACTTC.

The J gene is TRBJ2-5, the V gene TRBV1; TRBD2, the table's D call, was not compared with the DNA. TRBV1 is a listed pseudogene. CDR3 length: 15 amino acids. CDR3 in DNA: TGCACCAGCAGCCCACTAGCGGGAGTTTGGGAGACCCAGTACTTC. Its translation: CTSSPLAGVWETQYF.